Here is one TCR beta chain with its context. Its antigen is unidentified. The entry originates in a study of cytomegalovirus exposure and HLA in healthy donors. Findings and caveats of the study: A few CMV-associated chains were confirmed in vitro to be specific for CMV antigens. Later work found most CMV-associated TCR beta chains apparently HLA-restricted.

Both 60 Vbeta primers and 13 Jbeta primers went into the PCR. Data came from immunoSEQ multiplex PCR; TCRdb stores just in-frame clones and leaves some out. This sample has around 190,000 clones, with around 82% found just once. The V end lost 4 bases, the J end lost 0 bases, and 8 bases lay between the germline ends. Germline CDR1 reads SEHNR; CDR2 reads FQNEAQ (reference sequence). The CDR3 extends over 14 amino acids. The J gene is TRBJ2-3, the V gene TRBV7-9, with D possibly matching TRBD1 (7 bases). This clonotype was obtained from a man between 18 and 35 years old in good health and CMV-seronegative. The sample comprised PBMCs. CDR3 DNA: TGTGCCAGCAGCTCAGGGGGGAGCACAGATACGCAGTATTTT. It is translated as CASSSGGSTDTQYF.